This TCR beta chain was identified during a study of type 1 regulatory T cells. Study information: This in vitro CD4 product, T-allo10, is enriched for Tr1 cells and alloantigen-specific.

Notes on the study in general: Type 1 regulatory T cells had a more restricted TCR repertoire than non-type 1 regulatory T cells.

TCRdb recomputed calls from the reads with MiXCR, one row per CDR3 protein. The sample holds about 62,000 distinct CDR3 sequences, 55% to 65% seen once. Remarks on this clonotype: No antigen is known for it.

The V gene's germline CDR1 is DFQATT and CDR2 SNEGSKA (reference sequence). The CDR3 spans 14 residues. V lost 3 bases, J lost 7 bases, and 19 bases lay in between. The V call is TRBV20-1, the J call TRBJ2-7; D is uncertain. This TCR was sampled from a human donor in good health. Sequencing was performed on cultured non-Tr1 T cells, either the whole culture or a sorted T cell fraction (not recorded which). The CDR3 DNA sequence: TGCAGTGCTAGTCAGACAACCCCTCTGGCGGAGCAGTACTTC. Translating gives CSASQTTPLAEQYF.